A selection of T cell receptor beta chains follows, all from one sample in a study of blood T cell repertoires in COVID-19. Assay: immunoSEQ multiplex PCR; the TCRdb copy retains only in-frame clones and omits some. This sample has fewer than 450,000 clones, with over 75% found just once. The specimen was PBMCs or T cells enriched from blood (not recorded which). The receptor set was obtained from a woman in her thirties or forties with acute COVID-19. Both conserved end residues are part of each CDR3. A D gene is named only where the DNA matches it firmly. Expanded clones are given a class, and other clones once, few, many or no size at all.

len	j_gene	d_gene	abundance	v_gene	CDR3aa	CDR3nt
14	TRBJ1-4	-	-	TRBV19	CASSITATNEKLFF	TGTGCCAGTAGCATCACTGCAACTAATGAAAAACTGTTTTTT
13	TRBJ1-4	-	once	TRBV5-1	CASQGSANEKLFF	TGCGCCAGCCAGGGGAGTGCTAATGAAAAACTGTTTTTT
15	TRBJ1-1	-	-	TRBV19	CASSIKGRVSDEAFF	TGTGCCAGTAGTATAAAGGGCAGGGTAAGCGATGAAGCTTTCTTT
15	TRBJ2-7	-	-	TRBV5-1	CASSLEPTDSYEQYF	TGCGCCAGCAGCTTGGAACCGACAGACTCCTACGAGCAGTACTTC
12	TRBJ1-2	-	-	TRBV7-9	CASSSTGYGYTF	TGTGCCAGCAGCTCCACAGGGTATGGCTACACCTTC
14	TRBJ1-1	-	-	TRBV6-5	CASTHPGGVTEAFF	TGTGCCAGCACTCACCCTGGGGGGGTTACTGAAGCTTTCTTT
13	TRBJ2-3	TRBD1	-	TRBV19	CATNTGGADTQYF	TGTGCCACTAATACAGGGGGAGCAGATACGCAGTATTTT
14	TRBJ1-4	-	-	TRBV3-1/TRBV3-2	CASSSQGTNEKLFF	TGTGCCAGCAGCTCACAGGGAACTAATGAAAAACTGTTTTTT
11	TRBJ1-1	-	-	TRBV5-1	CASSLGGQAFF	TGCGCCAGCAGCTTGGGGGGGCAGGCTTTCTTT
14	TRBJ1-6	-	-	TRBV15	CATSRDRADSPLHF	TGTGCCACCAGCAGAGACAGGGCCGATTCACCCCTCCACTTT
16	TRBJ2-2	TRBD1	-	TRBV5-1	CASSLTRQGNTGELFF	TGCGCCAGCAGCTTGACCAGACAGGGGAACACCGGGGAGCTGTTTTTT
14	TRBJ1-2	TRBD1	-	TRBV24-1	CATSDRGKNYGYTF	TGTGCCACCAGTGACAGGGGGAAGAACTATGGCTACACCTTC
14	TRBJ2-7	TRBD1	-	TRBV10-3	CAIRSTGGGHEQYF	TGTGCCATCAGGAGTACAGGGGGCGGTCACGAGCAGTACTTC
14	TRBJ2-7	-	-	TRBV9	CASSVAGVAYEQYF	TGTGCCAGCAGCGTAGCCGGGGTGGCCTACGAGCAGTACTTC
19	TRBJ2-2	TRBD2	-	TRBV9	CASSVATLAGDTNTGELFF	TGTGCCAGCAGCGTAGCCACACTAGCGGGGGACACGAACACCGGGGAGCTGTTTTTT
15	TRBJ1-2	-	-	TRBV5-6	CASSYFTSGGYGYTF	TGTGCCAGCAGTTATTTTACCTCGGGGGGCTATGGCTACACCTTC
15	TRBJ1-5	-	-	TRBV7-9	CASSLGGHYSQPQHF	TGTGCCAGCAGCTTAGGGGGGCACTATAGTCAGCCCCAGCATTTT
12	TRBJ1-2	TRBD1	-	TRBV5-1	CASRPGQGAYTF	TGCGCCAGCAGGCCCGGACAGGGTGCCTACACCTTC
14	TRBJ2-3	-	-	TRBV4-2	CASSQRSMTDTQYF	TGTGCCAGCAGCCAGCGGTCCATGACAGATACGCAGTATTTT
12	TRBJ2-1	-	once	TRBV7-9	CASSSRGAGQFF	TGTGCCAGCAGCTCCCGTGGGGCCGGGCAGTTCTTC
16	TRBJ1-1	-	-	TRBV9	CASSRQASSLNTEAFF	TGTGCCAGCAGCCGACAGGCTTCAAGTCTGAACACTGAAGCTTTCTTT
13	TRBJ1-5	-	once	TRBV30	CAWAGQHNQPQHF	TGTGCCTGGGCGGGGCAGCACAATCAGCCCCAGCATTTT
15	TRBJ1-4	TRBD1	-	TRBV6-5	CASSRDRVDREKLFF	TGTGCCAGCAGTAGGGACAGGGTGGATAGGGAAAAACTGTTTTTT
13	TRBJ2-3	-	-	TRBV5-1	CASSAESSDTQYF	TGCGCCAGCAGCGCGGAATCTTCAGATACGCAGTATTTT
13	TRBJ1-2	-	-	TRBV27	CASSFAGSYGYTF	TGTGCCAGCAGTTTCGCGGGCAGCTATGGCTACACCTTC
13	TRBJ1-1	TRBD1	-	TRBV29-1	CSVEGARTGEAFF	TGCAGCGTTGAAGGTGCGCGGACAGGGGAAGCTTTCTTT
14	TRBJ2-3	-	few	TRBV9	CASSPEAKTDTQYF	TGTGCCAGCAGCCCCGAAGCGAAGACAGATACGCAGTATTTT
15	TRBJ2-7	TRBD2	-	TRBV27	CASSPNSGIRNEQYF	TGTGCCAGCAGTCCTAATAGCGGGATTCGCAACGAGCAGTACTTC
17	TRBJ2-2	TRBD1	-	TRBV12-5	CASGQPTGDANTGELFF	TGTGCTAGTGGTCAACCTACAGGGGATGCGAACACCGGGGAGCTGTTTTTT
11	TRBJ1-1	-	-	TRBV2	CASSYNYEAFF	TGTGCCAGCAGTTACAACTATGAAGCTTTCTTT
13	TRBJ2-1	TRBD1	few	TRBV27	CASSKGQYNEQFF	TGTGCCAGCAGCAAGGGACAGTACAATGAGCAGTTCTTC
20	TRBJ2-2	TRBD2	-	TRBV3-1/TRBV3-2	CASSQVERLAGATNTGELFF	TGTGCCAGCAGCCAAGTGGAGAGACTAGCGGGGGCAACGAACACCGGGGAGCTGTTTTTT
17	TRBJ2-3	TRBD2	-	TRBV10-1	CASSEFRAGGTTDTQYF	TGCGCCAGCAGTGAGTTTAGGGCGGGGGGGACCACAGATACGCAGTATTTT
15	TRBJ1-2	TRBD1	-	TRBV24-1	CATSDSGTEIYGYTF	TGTGCCACCAGTGATTCCGGGACAGAAATCTATGGCTACACCTTC
12	TRBJ2-1	-	-	TRBV4-1	CASSQQGSEQFF	TGCGCCAGCAGCCAACAGGGTAGTGAGCAGTTCTTC
15	TRBJ1-6	-	-	TRBV2	CASKATALENSPLHF	TGTGCCAGCAAGGCCACGGCTCTAGAAAATTCACCCCTCCACTTT
15	TRBJ2-1	-	-	TRBV19	CASSIVGTSYNEQFF	TGTGCCAGTAGTATAGTTGGGACTTCATACAATGAGCAGTTCTTC